The entry below describes one TCR beta chain. Antigen unknown. This clone may be a read error of a much larger clone one base away. Since no conserved phenylalanine or tryptophan closes the CDR3, a read error is the likely cause. These data originate in a study of breast tumors, draining lymph nodes, adjacent tissues. Study-level points and caveats: Tumors had less TCR diversity than lymph nodes, more than nontumor tissue.

Breast cancer patients provided tissue from their axillary draining lymph nodes. TCRdb reprocessed the multiplex PCR reads via MiXCR and lists one record per CDR3 protein. The sample has 120,000 to 150,000 distinct CDR3 sequences; less than 35% are singletons. This TCR came from a female donor with breast cancer. Some clones in this sample may be carry-over from other donors' samples. What was sequenced was axillary lymph node tissue.

CDR3 loop: CASSYGGSTGELFL. The CDR3 DNA sequence: TGTGCCAGCAGTTACGGGGGATCCACCGGGGAGCTGTTTTTA. The chain employs TRBV6-5 and TRBJ2-2; the D call may be TRBD1 or TRBD2 (5 bases each). V shed 2 bases and J shed 4 bases, with 8 bases lying between them. The CDR3 length is 14 residues. Per germline, CDR1 MNHEY and CDR2 SVGAGI.